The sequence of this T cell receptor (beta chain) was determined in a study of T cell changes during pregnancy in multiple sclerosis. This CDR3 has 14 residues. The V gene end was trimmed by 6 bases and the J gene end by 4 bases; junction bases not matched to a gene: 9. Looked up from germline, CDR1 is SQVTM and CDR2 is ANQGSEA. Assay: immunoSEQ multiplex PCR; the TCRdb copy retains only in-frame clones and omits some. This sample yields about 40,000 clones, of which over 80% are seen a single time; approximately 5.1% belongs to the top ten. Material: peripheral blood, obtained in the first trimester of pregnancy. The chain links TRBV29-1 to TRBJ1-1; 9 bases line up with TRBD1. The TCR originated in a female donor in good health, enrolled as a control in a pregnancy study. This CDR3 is CSVRQGGVGTEAFF. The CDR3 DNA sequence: TGCAGCGTGAGACAGGGGGGGGTGGGCACTGAAGCTTTCTTT.